This paragraph covers one T cell receptor beta chain sequence. The antigen remains undetermined. This sample was included in a study of T cell responses to AZD1222 COVID-19 vaccine. Findings and limits, study-wide: Dominant at 160-218 and 743-854, vaccine-associated CD4 TCRs also spanned spike.

V lost 2 bases to trimming and J lost 0 bases, with 15 bases between them. Germline V gene data show CDR1 as GTSNPN and CDR2 as SVGIG (reference sequence). CDR3 length equals 16 residues. Clones were read by immunoSEQ multiplex PCR, and TCRdb kept only the in-frame ones, dropping some. This table holds 80,000 or so clones, 90% found once. V and J are TRBV30 and TRBJ2-3; a possible D gene is TRBD1 (5 bases). The sequenced sample was peripheral blood, obtained 28 days after the second AZD1222 dose. The sequence was obtained from an adult who received the AZD1222 COVID-19 vaccine. In nucleotides, the CDR3 is TGTGCCTGGAGTTTGGGGCAGGGCCCGAGCACAGATACGCAGTATTTT. Encoded protein: CAWSLGQGPSTDTQYF.